The clone carrying this T cell receptor (beta chain) has more than one count but fewer than ten. Its antigen is not known. All of the isolated RNA was reverse transcribed, so expressed TCRB transcripts were sequenced. Some clones are missing from TCRdb's copy, which holds only in-frame ones; the method was immunoSEQ multiplex PCR. This repertoire shows a few hundred thousand clones, roughly 25% found once; its top ten account for over 0.01%. The sample originates from a study of beta chain features in type 1 diabetes. Study observations and caveats: Shorter TCRB CDR3s, moderately but significantly so, marked every one of the four CD4+ subsets in Type 1 diabetes patients.

V dropped 0 bases and J dropped 12 bases, with 6 bases sitting between them. The germline gives CDR1 DFQATT, CDR2 SNEGSKA (reference sequence). The CDR3 spans 10 residues. This receptor was identified in a woman aged 25 to 45 with type 1 diabetes. The chain has TRBV20-1 and TRBJ2-1; D is perhaps TRBD1 (5 bases). Sequencing input: naive CD4+ T cells from blood. DNA of the CDR3: TGCAGTGCTAGAGATCAGGGGCAGTTCTTC. Translated, it gives CSARDQGQFF.